The TCR beta chain under discussion was sequenced for a study of yellow fever vaccine responses in identical twins. TCRdb passed the RT-PCR reads through MiXCR, listing each CDR3 protein once. The sample has roughly 17,000 distinct CDR3 sequences; roughly 72% are singletons. V lost 4 bases to trimming and J lost 0 bases, with 10 bases between them. The CDR3 runs 14 residues. Germline V lookup: CDR1 SGDLS, CDR2 YYNGEE. V gene TRBV9 combines with J gene TRBJ1-2; D perhaps matches TRBD1 (5 bases). The sample was T cells from blood (PBMCs), unsorted or a sorted subset (not recorded which), taken before or after yellow fever vaccination (not recorded which). The source of this sequence is a woman aged 18-29 years who received the yellow fever vaccine. CDR3 residues: CASSRTDTNYGYTF. CDR3 bases: TGTGCCAGCAGCAGGACGGACACTAACTATGGCTACACCTTC. Together with reference TRBV9 and TRBJ1-2, the CDR3 gives the full variable domain: DSGVTQTPKHLITATGQRVTLRCSPRSGDLSVYWYQQSLDQGLQFLIQYYNGEERAKGNILERFSAQQFPDLHSELNLSSLELGDSALYFCASSRTDTNYGYTFGSGTRLTVV.